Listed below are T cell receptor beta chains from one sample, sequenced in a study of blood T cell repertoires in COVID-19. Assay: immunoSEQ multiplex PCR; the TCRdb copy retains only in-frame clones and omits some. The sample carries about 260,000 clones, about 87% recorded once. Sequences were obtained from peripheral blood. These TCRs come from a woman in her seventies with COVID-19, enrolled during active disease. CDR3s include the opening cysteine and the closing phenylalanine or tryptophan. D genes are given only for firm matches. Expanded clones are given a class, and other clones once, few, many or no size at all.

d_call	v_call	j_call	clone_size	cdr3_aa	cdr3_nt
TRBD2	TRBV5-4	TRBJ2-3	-	CASSLVRASGADTQYF	TGTGCCAGCAGCTTGGTGAGGGCTAGCGGGGCTGATACGCAGTATTTT
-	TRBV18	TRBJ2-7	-	CASSPGDEQYF	TGTGCCAGCTCACCAGGAGACGAGCAGTACTTC
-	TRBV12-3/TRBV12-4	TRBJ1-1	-	CASSEGGNTEAFF	TGTGCCAGCAGTGAGGGTGGGAACACTGAAGCTTTCTTT
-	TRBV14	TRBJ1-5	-	CASSQGAGSNQPQHF	TGTGCCAGCAGCCAAGGGGCAGGGAGCAATCAGCCCCAGCATTTT
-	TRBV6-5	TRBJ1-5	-	CASMAGEGSNQPQHF	TGTGCCAGCATGGCGGGGGAGGGGAGCAATCAGCCCCAGCATTTT
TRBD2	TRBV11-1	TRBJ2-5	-	CASSLVASGQETQYF	TGTGCCAGCAGCTTAGTGGCTAGCGGGCAAGAGACCCAGTACTTC
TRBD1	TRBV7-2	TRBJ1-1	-	CASSRQGGYTEAFF	TGTGCCAGCAGCAGGCAGGGGGGTTACACTGAAGCTTTCTTT
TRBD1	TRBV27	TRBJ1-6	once	CASSLTGSRNSPLHF	TGTGCCAGCAGTTTGACAGGGTCGAGAAATTCACCCCTCCACTTT
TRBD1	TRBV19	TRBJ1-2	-	CASRNRGRLNYGYTF	TGTGCCAGTAGAAACAGGGGGCGCCTTAACTATGGCTACACCTTC
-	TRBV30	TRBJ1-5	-	CAWSGQDNQPQHF	TGTGCCTGGAGTGGACAGGACAATCAGCCCCAGCATTTT
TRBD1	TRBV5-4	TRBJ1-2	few	CASSFSAGGGYTF	TGTGCCAGCAGCTTCTCAGCAGGGGGAGGCTACACCTTC
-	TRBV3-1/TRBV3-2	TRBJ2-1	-	CASSQGGGLYNEQFF	TGTGCCAGCAGCCAAGGGGGGGGGCTATACAATGAGCAGTTCTTC
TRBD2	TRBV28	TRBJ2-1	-	CASSPRSGILNEQFF	TGTGCCAGCAGCCCAAGAAGCGGGATCCTCAATGAGCAGTTCTTC
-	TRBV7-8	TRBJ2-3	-	CASSFGREGADTQYF	TGTGCCAGCAGCTTCGGACGTGAGGGCGCAGATACGCAGTATTTT
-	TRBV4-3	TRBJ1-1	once	CASSQDQGTTSEAFF	TGCGCCAGCAGCCAAGATCAGGGGACGACGTCTGAAGCTTTCTTT
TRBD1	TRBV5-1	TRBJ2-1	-	CASSRQGRDEQFF	TGCGCCAGCAGCCGACAGGGCCGGGATGAGCAGTTCTTC
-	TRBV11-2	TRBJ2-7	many	CASSLASPYEQYF	TGTGCCAGCAGCTTAGCGAGTCCCTACGAGCAGTACTTC
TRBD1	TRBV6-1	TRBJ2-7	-	CASSEPGQGGEQYF	TGTGCCAGCAGTGAACCGGGACAGGGGGGCGAGCAGTACTTC
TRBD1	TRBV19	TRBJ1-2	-	CASTPLGQGANGYTF	TGTGCCAGTACCCCTCTGGGACAGGGGGCCAATGGCTACACCTTC